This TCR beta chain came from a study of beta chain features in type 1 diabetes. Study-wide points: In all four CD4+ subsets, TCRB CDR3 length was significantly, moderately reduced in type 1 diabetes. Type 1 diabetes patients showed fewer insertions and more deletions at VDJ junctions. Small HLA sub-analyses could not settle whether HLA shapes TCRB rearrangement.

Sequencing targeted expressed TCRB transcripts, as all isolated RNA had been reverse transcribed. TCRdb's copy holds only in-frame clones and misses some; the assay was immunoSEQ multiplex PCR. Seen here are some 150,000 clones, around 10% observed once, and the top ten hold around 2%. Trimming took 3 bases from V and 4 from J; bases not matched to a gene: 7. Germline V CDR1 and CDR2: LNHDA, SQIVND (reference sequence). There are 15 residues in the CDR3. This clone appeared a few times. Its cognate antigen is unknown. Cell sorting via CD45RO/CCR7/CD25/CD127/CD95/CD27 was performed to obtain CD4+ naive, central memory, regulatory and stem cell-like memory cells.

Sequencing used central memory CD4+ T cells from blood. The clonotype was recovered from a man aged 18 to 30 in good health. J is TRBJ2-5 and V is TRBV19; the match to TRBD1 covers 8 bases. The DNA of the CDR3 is TGTGCCAGTAGTATCTCCGGGACAGGTGGAGAGACCCAGTACTTC. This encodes CASSISGTGGETQYF.